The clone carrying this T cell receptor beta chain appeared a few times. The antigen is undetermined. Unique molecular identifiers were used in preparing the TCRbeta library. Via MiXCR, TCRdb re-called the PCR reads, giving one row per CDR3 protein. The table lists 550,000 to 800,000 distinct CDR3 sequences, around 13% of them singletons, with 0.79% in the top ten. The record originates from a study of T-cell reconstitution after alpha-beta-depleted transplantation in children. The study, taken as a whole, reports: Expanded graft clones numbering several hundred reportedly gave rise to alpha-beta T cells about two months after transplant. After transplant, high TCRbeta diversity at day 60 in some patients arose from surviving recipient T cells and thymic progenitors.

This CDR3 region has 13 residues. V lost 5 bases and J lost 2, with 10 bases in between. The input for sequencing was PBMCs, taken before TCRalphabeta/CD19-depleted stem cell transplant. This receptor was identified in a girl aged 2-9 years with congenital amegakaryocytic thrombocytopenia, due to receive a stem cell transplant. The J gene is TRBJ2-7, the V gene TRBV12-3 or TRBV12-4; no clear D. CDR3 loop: CASSPTAAYEQYF. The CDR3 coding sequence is TGTGCCAGCAGTCCTACCGCAGCCTACGAGCAGTACTTC.